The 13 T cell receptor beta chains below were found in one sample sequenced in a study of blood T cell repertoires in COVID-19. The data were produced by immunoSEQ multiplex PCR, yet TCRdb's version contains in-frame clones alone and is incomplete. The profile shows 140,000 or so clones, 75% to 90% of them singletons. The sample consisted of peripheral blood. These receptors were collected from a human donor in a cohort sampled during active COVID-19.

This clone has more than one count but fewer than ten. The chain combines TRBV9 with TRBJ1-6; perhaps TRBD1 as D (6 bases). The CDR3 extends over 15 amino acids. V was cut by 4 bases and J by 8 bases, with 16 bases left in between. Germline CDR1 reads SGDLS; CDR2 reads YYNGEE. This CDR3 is CASSPRTESDSPLHF. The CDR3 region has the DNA TGTGCCAGCAGCCCCCGGACAGAGTCGGATTCACCCCTCCACTTT.

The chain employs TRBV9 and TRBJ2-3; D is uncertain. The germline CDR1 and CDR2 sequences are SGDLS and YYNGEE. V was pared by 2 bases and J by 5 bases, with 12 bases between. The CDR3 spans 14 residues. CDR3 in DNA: TGTGCCAGCAGCGTCGCGCCAGGAAGAGATACGCAGTATTTT. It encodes CASSVAPGRDTQYF. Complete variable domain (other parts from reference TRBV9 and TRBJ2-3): DSGVTQTPKHLITATGQRVTLRCSPRSGDLSVYWYQQSLDQGLQFLIQYYNGEERAKGNILERFSAQQFPDLHSELNLSSLELGDSALYFCASSVAPGRDTQYFGPGTRLTVL.

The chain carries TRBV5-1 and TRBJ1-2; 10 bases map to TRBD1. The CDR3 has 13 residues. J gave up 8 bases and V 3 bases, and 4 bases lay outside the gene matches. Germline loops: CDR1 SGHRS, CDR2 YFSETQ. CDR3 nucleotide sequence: TGCGCCAGCAGCTCGACAGGGGGCCAAGGCTACACCTTC. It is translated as CASSSTGGQGYTF.

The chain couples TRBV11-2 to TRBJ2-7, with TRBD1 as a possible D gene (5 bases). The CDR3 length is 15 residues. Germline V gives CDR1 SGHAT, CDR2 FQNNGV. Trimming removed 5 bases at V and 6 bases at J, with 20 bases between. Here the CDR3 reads CASSIPQGFNREQYF. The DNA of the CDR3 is TGTGCCAGCAGCATCCCCCAGGGCTTTAATCGCGAGCAGTACTTC. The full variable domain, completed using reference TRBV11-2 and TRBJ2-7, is EAGVAQSPRYKIIEKRQSVAFWCNPISGHATLYWYQQILGQGPKLLIQFQNNGVVDDSQLPKDRFSAERLKGVDSTLKIQPAKLEDSAVYLCASSIPQGFNREQYFGPGTRLTVT.

CDR3 residues: CASSLSLAPGTGELFF. The CDR3 DNA reads as TGTGCCAGCAGCTTAAGCCTGGCCCCGGGCACCGGGGAGCTGTTTTTT. This sequence joins TRBV7-2 and TRBJ2-2; the D is unclear. The CDR3 runs to 16 residues. The V end was cut by 2 bases, the J end by 4 bases, with 14 bases between. Germline CDR1 SGHTA, CDR2 FQGNSA.

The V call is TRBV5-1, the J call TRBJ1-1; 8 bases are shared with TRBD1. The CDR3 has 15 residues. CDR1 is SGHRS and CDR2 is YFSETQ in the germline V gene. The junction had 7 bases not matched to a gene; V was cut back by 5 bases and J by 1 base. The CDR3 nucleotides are TGCGCCAGCAGTTACACCGGGACAGGGAACACTGAAGCTTTCTTT. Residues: CASSYTGTGNTEAFF.

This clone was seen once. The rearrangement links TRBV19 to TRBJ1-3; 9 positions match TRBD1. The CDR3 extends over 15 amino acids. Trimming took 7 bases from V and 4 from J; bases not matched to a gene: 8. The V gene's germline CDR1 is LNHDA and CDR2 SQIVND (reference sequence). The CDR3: CASTETTGGGNTIYF. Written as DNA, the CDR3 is TGTGCCAGTACTGAAACGACAGGGGGAGGAAACACCATATATTTT.

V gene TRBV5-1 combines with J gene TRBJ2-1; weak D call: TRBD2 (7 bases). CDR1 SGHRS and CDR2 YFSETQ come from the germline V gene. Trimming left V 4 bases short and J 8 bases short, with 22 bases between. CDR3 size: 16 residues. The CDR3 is CASSHKSGREGDEQFF. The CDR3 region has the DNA TGCGCCAGCAGCCACAAGTCGGGGAGGGAGGGGGATGAGCAGTTCTTC.

The CDR3 DNA sequence: TGTGCCAGCACCCTGACAGGGGACAATTCACCCCTCCACTTT. Amino acid sequence: CASTLTGDNSPLHF. V gene TRBV9 combines with J gene TRBJ1-6; 8 nucleotides agree with TRBD1. The CDR3 contains 14 residues. The trim removed 6 bases at V and 7 bases at J, leaving 6 bases unmatched. Germline V CDR1 and CDR2: SGDLS, YYNGEE.

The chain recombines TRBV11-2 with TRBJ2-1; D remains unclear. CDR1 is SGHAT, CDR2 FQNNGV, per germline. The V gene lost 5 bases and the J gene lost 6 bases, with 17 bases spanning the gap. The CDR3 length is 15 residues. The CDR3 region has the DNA TGTGCCAGCAGCCCCCACTACGGAAGTGGCAATGAGCAGTTCTTC. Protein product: CASSPHYGSGNEQFF.

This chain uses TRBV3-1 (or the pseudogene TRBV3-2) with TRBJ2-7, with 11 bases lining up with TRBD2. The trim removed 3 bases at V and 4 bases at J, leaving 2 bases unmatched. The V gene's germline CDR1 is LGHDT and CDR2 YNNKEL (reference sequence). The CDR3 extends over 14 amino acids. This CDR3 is CASSQPSGGYEQYF. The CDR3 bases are TGTGCCAGCAGCCAGCCTAGCGGGGGGTACGAGCAGTACTTC.

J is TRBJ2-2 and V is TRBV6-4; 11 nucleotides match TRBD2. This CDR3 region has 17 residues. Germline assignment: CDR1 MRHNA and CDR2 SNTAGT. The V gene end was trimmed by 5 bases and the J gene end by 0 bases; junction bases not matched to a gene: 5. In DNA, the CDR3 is TGTGCCAGCAGTCTTCTAGCGGGGGGCACGAACACCGGGGAGCTGTTTTTT. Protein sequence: CASSLLAGGTNTGELFF.

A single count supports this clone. CDR3 amino acids: CATSITGLTGNTIYF. In DNA form, the CDR3 reads TGTGCCACCAGCATAACAGGGCTCACTGGAAACACCATATATTTT. The chain uses TRBV15 and TRBJ1-3, with D possibly TRBD1 on 6 matching bases. The CDR3 is made up of 15 amino acids. Germline CDR1 LNHNV, CDR2 YYDKDF (reference sequence). V lost 4 bases, J lost 2 bases, and 12 bases lay in between.